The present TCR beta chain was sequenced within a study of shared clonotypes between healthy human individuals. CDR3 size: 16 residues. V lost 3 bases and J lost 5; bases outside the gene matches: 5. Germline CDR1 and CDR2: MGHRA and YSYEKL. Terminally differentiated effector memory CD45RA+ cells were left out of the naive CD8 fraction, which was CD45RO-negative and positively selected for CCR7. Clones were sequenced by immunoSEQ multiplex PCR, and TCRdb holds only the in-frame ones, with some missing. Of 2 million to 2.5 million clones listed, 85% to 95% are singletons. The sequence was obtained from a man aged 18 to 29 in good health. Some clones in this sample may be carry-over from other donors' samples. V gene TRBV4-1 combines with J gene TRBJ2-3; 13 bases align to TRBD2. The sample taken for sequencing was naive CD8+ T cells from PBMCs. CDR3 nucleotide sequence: TGCGCCAGCAGCCAGGGACTAGCGGGAATCCTAGATACGCAGTATTTT. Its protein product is CASSQGLAGILDTQYF.